This T cell receptor (beta chain) derives from a study of cytomegalovirus exposure and HLA in healthy donors. Looking at the study overall: In terms of ancestry, the Caucasian-associated cluster contained 81% of the roughly 400 genotyped donors.

This clone has just a few counts. Its cognate antigen is unknown. V was pared by 7 bases and J by 6 bases, with 10 bases of the junction left unmatched. The CDR3 contains 13 residues. Germline lookup yields CDR1 SGHRS and CDR2 YFSETQ. Study findings and constraints: According to reports, the classifier identified cytomegalovirus status with high specificity and sensitivity.

Use of 60 Vbeta and 13 Jbeta primers characterized the PCR. TCRdb keeps only in-frame clones here, not all; method: immunoSEQ multiplex PCR. Here the sample spans about 150,000 clones, about 85% being singletons. The rearrangement joins TRBV5-1 to TRBJ2-7, with TRBD1 matching 7 bases. The source is a human donor in good health. Sequences were obtained from PBMCs. For the CDR3, the DNA is TGCGCCAGCGGTTCGACAGGGCTCGGCGAGCAGTACTTC. Translated: CASGSTGLGEQYF.